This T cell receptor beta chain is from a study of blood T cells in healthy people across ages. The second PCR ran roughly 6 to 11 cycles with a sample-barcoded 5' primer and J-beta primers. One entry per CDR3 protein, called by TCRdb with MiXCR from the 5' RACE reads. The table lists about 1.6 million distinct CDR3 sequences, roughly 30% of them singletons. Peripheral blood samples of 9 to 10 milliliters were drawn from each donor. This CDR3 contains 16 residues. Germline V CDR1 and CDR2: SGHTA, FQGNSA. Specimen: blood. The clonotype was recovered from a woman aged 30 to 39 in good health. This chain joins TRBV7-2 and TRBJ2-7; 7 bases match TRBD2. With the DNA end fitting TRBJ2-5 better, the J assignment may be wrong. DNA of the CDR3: TGTGCCAGCAGCTTGTGGGGGAGGGCCCTGGGGGAGACCCAGTACTTC. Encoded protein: CASSLWGRALGETQYF.